These 20 T cell receptor beta chains were all obtained from the same sample, sequenced in a study of shared clonotypes between healthy human individuals. Produced via immunoSEQ multiplex PCR; TCRdb's table is partial and in-frame only. The data hold a few million clones, with 85% to 95% observed a single time. The sequencing input was naive CD4+ T cells from PBMCs. Subset of the sample: CD45RA+ positively selected. These receptors all stem from a man between 18 and 35 years old in good health. Some clones in this sample may be carry-over from other donors' samples.

CDR3 region: CASRELEQYF. Here the CDR3 DNA reads TGTGCCAGCAGGGAGCTCGAGCAGTACTTC. The chain is built from TRBV7-3 and TRBJ2-7; D ambiguous. V was pared by 6 bases and J by 6 bases, with 6 bases between. Germline V gene sequence: CDR1 SGHTA, CDR2 FQGTGA. CDR3 length: 10 amino acids.

This clone was seen only once. V and J are TRBV5-1 and TRBJ2-7; D is unclear. V lost 4 bases, J lost 0 bases, and 17 bases lay in between. Per the germline V gene, CDR1 is SGHRS and CDR2 is YFSETQ. The CDR3 has 16 residues. The CDR3 here is CASSPTPISLSYEQYF. The CDR3 nucleotides are TGCGCCAGCAGCCCTACCCCTATCTCCCTCTCCTACGAGCAGTACTTC. Drawing the rest from reference TRBV5-1 and TRBJ2-7, the complete variable domain is KAGVTQTPRYLIKTRGQQVTLSCSPISGHRSVSWYQQTPGQGLQFLFEYFSETQRNKGNFPGRFSGRQFSNSRSEMNVSTLELGDSALYLCASSPTPISLSYEQYFGPGTRLTVT.

The DNA for the CDR3 is TGCAGCGTTGAAAGGCAGCGCGGCACAGATACGCAGTATTTT. It yields the protein CSVERQRGTDTQYF. The rearrangement uses TRBV29-1 and TRBJ2-3; unclear D gene. V was trimmed by 2 bases and J by 1 base, leaving 10 bases between them. In germline, CDR1 is SQVTM, CDR2 ANQGSEA. The CDR3 has 14 residues.

The table lists this clone with a count of one. The V call is TRBV7-2, the J call TRBJ2-3, with TRBD2 matching 12 bases. The CDR3 consists of 15 residues. The germline V gene has CDR1 SGHTA and CDR2 FQGNSA. The V gene end was trimmed by 2 bases and the J gene end by 6 bases; junction bases not matched to a gene: 3. This CDR3 is CASSLRLAGDDTQYF. CDR3 DNA sequence: TGTGCCAGCAGCTTACGACTAGCGGGAGATGATACGCAGTATTTT.

This sequence joins TRBV7-9 and TRBJ2-3; D tentatively reads TRBD1 or TRBD2 (5 bases each). Trimming took off 5 bases at V and 6 bases at J, with 15 bases between the two ends. Germline V gives CDR1 SEHNR, CDR2 FQNEAQ (reference sequence). The CDR3 length is 14 residues. CDR3 sequence: CASSPWGSMDTQYF. CDR3 coding DNA: TGTGCCAGCAGCCCATGGGGGAGTATGGATACGCAGTATTTT. Variable domain in full (rest from reference TRBV7-9 and TRBJ2-3): DTGVSQNPRHKITKRGQNVTFRCDPISEHNRLYWYRQTLGQGPEFLTYFQNEAQLEKSRLLSDRFSAERPKGSFSTLEIQRTEQGDSAMYLCASSPWGSMDTQYFGPGTRLTVL.

The gene calls are TRBV2 and TRBJ2-5; unclear D gene. Deletions cut 1 base from V and 5 bases from J, with 8 bases between. The CDR3 extends over 13 amino acids. Germline CDR1 reads SNHLY; CDR2 reads FYNNEI. The CDR3: CASSEEGSETQYF. The CDR3 coding sequence is TGTGCCAGCAGTGAAGAGGGATCCGAGACCCAGTACTTC.

The genes are TRBV10-3 and TRBJ2-2; D not certain. V was pared by 3 bases and J by 0 bases, with 11 bases between. The CDR3 consists of 16 residues. Germline loops: CDR1 ENHRY, CDR2 SYGVKD. The CDR3 DNA reads as TGTGCCATCAGTGAACTGCGGTTCACGAACACCGGGGAGCTGTTTTTT. It codes for CAISELRFTNTGELFF.

The chain is built from TRBV6-1 and TRBJ2-7; maybe TRBD1 (7 bases). Germline values: CDR1 MNHNS, CDR2 SASEGT. CDR3 length equals 14 residues. V was cut by 6 bases and J by 4 bases, with 16 bases left in between. CDR3 DNA: TGTGCCAGCAGGAGCGCGGGACAGCTTTACGAGCAGTACTTC. Protein sequence: CASRSAGQLYEQYF.

The chain carries TRBV9 and TRBJ2-6; no clear D gene. V was shortened by 4 bases and J by 2 bases, with 4 bases between the two germline ends. This CDR3 spans 13 amino acids. Germline V gives CDR1 SGDLS, CDR2 YYNGEE. The CDR3 bases are TGTGCCAGCAGCCGCCCTGGGGCCAACGTCCTGACTTTC. This codes for CASSRPGANVLTF.

This chain connects TRBV21-1 to TRBJ1-3. TRBV21-1 is a listed pseudogene. This CDR3 contains 13 residues. The CDR3 loop reads CASSPWTHNLGEF. DNA for the CDR3: TGTGCCAGCAGCCCCTGGACCCACAATTTGGGCGAATTT.

The rearrangement joins TRBV11-2 to TRBJ2-5; no definite D call. The germline V and J ends were trimmed by 4 bases and 6 bases, with 9 bases remaining between them. The CDR3 has 12 amino acids. Germline V gene lookup returns CDR1 SGHAT and CDR2 FQNNGV. The CDR3 nucleotides are TGTGCCAGCAGCTCGCACGCGAAGACCCAGTACTTC. Protein product: CASSSHAKTQYF.

The chain carries TRBV10-1 and TRBJ2-5; 10 bases map to TRBD2. The CDR3 has 16 amino acids. J lost 2 bases, V lost 6 bases, and 9 bases had no gene match. Germline CDR1 is WNHNN and CDR2 is SYGVQD (reference sequence). The CDR3 protein is CASSAELAGDQETQYF. The CDR3 bases are TGCGCCAGCAGCGCGGAGCTAGCGGGGGATCAAGAGACCCAGTACTTC.

In this sample, this clone turned up a few times. The CDR3 loop reads CASSGGLGGNTIYF. The CDR3, as DNA: TGTGCCAGCAGCGGGGGATTAGGTGGGAACACCATATATTTT. The chain combines TRBV11-2 with TRBJ1-3, with a tentative D call TRBD1 (5 bases). CDR1 is SGHAT and CDR2 is FQNNGV in the germline V gene. CDR3 length: 14 amino acids. The V gene lost 5 bases and the J gene lost 7 bases, with 15 bases spanning the gap.

The rearrangement links TRBV2 to TRBJ2-3; tentative D call: TRBD1 (6 bases). The germline CDR1 and CDR2 sequences are SNHLY and FYNNEI. This CDR3 has 18 amino acids. V was cut by 4 bases and J by 0 bases, with 20 bases left in between. The chain's CDR3 is CASSVQGPAADSTDTQYF. The CDR3 DNA sequence: TGTGCCAGCAGTGTACAGGGACCCGCGGCAGATAGCACAGATACGCAGTATTTT.

The chain carries TRBV7-3 and TRBJ1-5, with 9 nucleotides matching TRBD1. This CDR3 region has 19 residues. Germline V gene lookup returns CDR1 SGHTA and CDR2 FQGTGA. Trimming at V came to 0 bases and at J to 0 bases, leaving 9 bases not matched to a gene. Here the CDR3 DNA reads TGTGCCAGCAGCTTAACAGGGGACAGGGCCCTTTATAGCAATCAGCCCCAGCATTTT. This gives the protein CASSLTGDRALYSNQPQHF.

This clone appeared once. This chain connects TRBV6-5 to TRBJ2-2, with 9 nucleotides matching TRBD1. The CDR3 is 15 residues long. Germline V gene data show CDR1 as MNHEY and CDR2 as SVGAGI. V was pared by 7 bases and J by 6 bases, with 9 bases of the junction left unmatched. The CDR3 loop reads CASTRDRAGPGELFF. CDR3 bases: TGTGCCAGCACCCGGGACAGGGCTGGACCCGGGGAGCTGTTTTTT.

The chain is built from TRBV6-5 and TRBJ2-7; 7 nucleotides align to TRBD1. The CDR3 spans 14 residues. From germline, CDR1 is MNHEY and CDR2 SVGAGI. Trimming at V came to 2 bases and at J to 6 bases, leaving 7 bases not matched to a gene. The CDR3 DNA reads as TGTGCCAGCAGTTACGTTAGGCCAGGGGGCGAGCAGTACTTC. This encodes CASSYVRPGGEQYF.

This chain joins TRBV30 and TRBJ1-4, with TRBD1 matching over 8 bases. The germline V gene encodes CDR1 GTSNPN and CDR2 SVGIG (reference sequence). CDR3 length: 15 amino acids. V shed 0 bases and J 7 bases; nucleotides not matched to a gene: 7. For the CDR3, the DNA is TGTGCCTGGAGTGTAAAATTGACAGGGGCTGAAAAACTGTTTTTT. This gives the protein CAWSVKLTGAEKLFF.

The gene calls are TRBV6-5 and TRBJ2-7; weak D call: TRBD2 (5 bases). This CDR3 is 14 amino acids long. V lost 6 bases and J lost 3, with 15 bases in between. CDR1 MNHEY and CDR2 SVGAGI come from the germline V gene. The CDR3 is CASSRSLGGYEQYF. The CDR3 nucleotides are TGTGCCAGCAGCCGATCACTAGGAGGCTACGAGCAGTACTTC.

This clone has just one count. V and J are TRBV5-4 and TRBJ1-1, with 9 bases matching TRBD1. V lost 4 bases, J lost 0 bases, and 4 bases stayed unmatched. CDR1 is SGHNT, CDR2 YYREEE, per germline (reference sequence). This CDR3 has 15 amino acids. Here the CDR3 DNA reads TGTGCCAGCAGCCTAGACAGGGGGATGAACACTGAAGCTTTCTTT. It specifies CASSLDRGMNTEAFF.